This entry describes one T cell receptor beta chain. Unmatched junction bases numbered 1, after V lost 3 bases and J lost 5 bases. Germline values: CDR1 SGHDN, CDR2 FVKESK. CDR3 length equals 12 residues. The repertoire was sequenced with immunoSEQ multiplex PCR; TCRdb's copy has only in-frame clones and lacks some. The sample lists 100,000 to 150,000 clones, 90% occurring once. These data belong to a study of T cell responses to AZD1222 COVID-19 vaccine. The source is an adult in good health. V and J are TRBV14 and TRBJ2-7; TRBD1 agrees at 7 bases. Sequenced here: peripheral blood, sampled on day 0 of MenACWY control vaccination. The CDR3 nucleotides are TGTGCCAGCAGCCATACAGGGGACGAGCAGTACGTC. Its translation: CASSHTGDEQYV.